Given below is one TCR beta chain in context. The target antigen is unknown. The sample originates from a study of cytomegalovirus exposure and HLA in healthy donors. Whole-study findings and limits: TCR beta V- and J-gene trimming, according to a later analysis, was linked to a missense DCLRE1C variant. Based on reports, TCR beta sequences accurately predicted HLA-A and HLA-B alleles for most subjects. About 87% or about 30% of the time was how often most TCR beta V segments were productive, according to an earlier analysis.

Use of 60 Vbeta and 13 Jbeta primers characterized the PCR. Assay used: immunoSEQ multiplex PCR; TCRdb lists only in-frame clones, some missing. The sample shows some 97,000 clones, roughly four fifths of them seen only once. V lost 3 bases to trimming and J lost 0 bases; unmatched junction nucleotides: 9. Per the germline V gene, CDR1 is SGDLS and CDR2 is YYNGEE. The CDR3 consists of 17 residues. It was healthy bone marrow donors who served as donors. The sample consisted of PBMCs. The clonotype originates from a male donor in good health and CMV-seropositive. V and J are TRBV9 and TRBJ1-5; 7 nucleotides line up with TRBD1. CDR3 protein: CASSARTGRYSNQPQHF. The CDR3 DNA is TGTGCCAGCAGCGCTCGGACAGGCCGATATAGCAATCAGCCCCAGCATTTT.